This T cell receptor beta chain was recovered during a study of PD-L1 blockade in urothelial cancer. On the study more broadly: Bladder-origin urothelial cancer in males covered about 90% of the roughly 30 patients.

Study-level results: In blood at 3 weeks, tumor-associated clones expanded more among patients with durable benefit.

CDR1 and CDR2 (germline): SGHTA, FQGTGA. The CDR3 sequence is 13 residues long. Trimming took 4 bases from V and 4 from J; bases not matched to a gene: 1. TCRdb's copy holds only in-frame clones and misses some; the assay was immunoSEQ multiplex PCR. The table includes under 55,000 clones, about 80% detected once. A note on this clone: Its antigen is as yet unknown.

This chain uses TRBV7-3 with TRBJ1-2; 9 positions agree with TRBD1. Sequences were derived from PBMCs, sampled around atezolizumab (anti-PD-L1) treatment. The receptor was isolated from a man aged 40-49 years with urothelial cancer. Written as DNA, the CDR3 is TGTGCCAGCAGCTCGGGACAGGGCTATGGCTACACCTTC. It codes for CASSSGQGYGYTF.